The 25 T cell receptor beta chains reported below all come from one sample, sequenced in a study of blood T cell repertoires in COVID-19. Here immunoSEQ multiplex PCR was the method, and the copy in TCRdb shows in-frame clones only, minus some. This sample has about 130,000 clones, with 78% found just once. The specimen sequenced was peripheral blood. Source of these receptors: a man aged 55 to 70 who had recovered from COVID-19.

This chain uses TRBV6-5 with TRBJ2-3, with 8 nucleotides matching TRBD2. V shed 8 bases and J 1 base; nucleotides not matched to a gene: 8. Germline values: CDR1 MNHEY, CDR2 SVGAGI. This CDR3 has 15 amino acids. CDR3 DNA sequence: TGTGCCAGCTGCACTAGCGGAAGGGGCACAGATACGCAGTATTTT. The encoded protein is CASCTSGRGTDTQYF.

CDR3 DNA sequence: TGTGCCTGGAGTGTTAGACGGGAAAGCACAGATACGCAGTATTTT. It translates to CAWSVRRESTDTQYF. The rearrangement uses TRBV30 and TRBJ2-3, with D perhaps TRBD2 (5 bases). Per germline, CDR1 GTSNPN and CDR2 SVGIG (reference sequence). This CDR3 has 15 residues. V shed 0 bases and J shed 0 bases, with 10 bases lying between them.

The chain is built from TRBV12-3 or TRBV12-4 and TRBJ1-1, with D possibly matching TRBD1 (5 bases). The CDR3 has 12 residues. V lost 6 bases to trimming and J lost 5 bases, with 10 bases between them. As DNA, the CDR3 is TGTGCCAGCAGCCCAGGGTCTACTGAAGCTTTCTTT. Amino acid sequence: CASSPGSTEAFF.

The chain links TRBV30 to TRBJ2-2; D possibly corresponds to TRBD2 (6 bases). Trimming removed 2 bases at V and 0 bases at J, with 16 bases between. The CDR3 loop spans 17 amino acids. Germline lookup yields CDR1 GTSNPN and CDR2 SVGIG (reference sequence). CDR3 in DNA: TGTGCCTGGAGTAAAATCGGGACTGCCCCGAACACCGGGGAGCTGTTTTTT. Its translation is CAWSKIGTAPNTGELFF.

At least ten counts were recorded for this clone. The V and J genes are TRBV10-3 and TRBJ1-2; tentative D call: TRBD1 (6 bases). The V gene's germline CDR1 is ENHRY and CDR2 SYGVKD. The V end was cut by 10 bases, the J end by 4 bases, with 16 bases between. The CDR3 is made up of 13 amino acids. CDR3 sequence reads: CATLLGQGYGYTF. CDR3 DNA: TGTGCCACTCTCTTGGGACAAGGCTATGGCTACACCTTC.

In nucleotides, the CDR3 is TGTGCCAGAAGCCTCCGACAACGGGACAGCGTCCTAAGATATGGCTACACCTTC. This gives the protein CARSLRQRDSVLRYGYTF. V is TRBV5-3 and J is TRBJ1-2; 7 bases agree with TRBD1. TRBV5-3 counts as an open reading frame of uncertain function. Germline trimming cut 4 bases from V and 5 bases from J; bases unmatched to any gene: 20. This CDR3 spans 18 amino acids.

This clone came up once. The chain is built from TRBV27 and TRBJ2-5, with a tentative D call TRBD2 (6 bases). The CDR3 is 14 amino acids. Germline values: CDR1 MNHEY, CDR2 SMNVEV (reference sequence). V lost 2 bases, J lost 1 base, and 8 bases lay in between. CDR3 amino acids: CASSLPGLQETQYF. In DNA form, the CDR3 reads TGTGCCAGCAGTTTACCGGGACTCCAAGAGACCCAGTACTTC.

The V call is TRBV3-1 (or the pseudogene TRBV3-2), the J call TRBJ2-3; 7 nucleotides line up with TRBD1. The CDR3 consists of 15 residues. The V gene's germline CDR1 is LGHDT and CDR2 YNNKEL (reference sequence). The J segment lost 3 bases and the V segment lost 6 bases, leaving 9 bases of the junction unmatched. This CDR3 is CASSPQFRGTDTQYF. CDR3 DNA sequence: TGTGCCAGCAGTCCTCAGTTCAGGGGGACAGATACGCAGTATTTT.

The rearrangement joins TRBV7-9 to TRBJ2-7; tentative D call: TRBD1 (6 bases). The CDR3 is 12 amino acids. From germline, CDR1 is SEHNR and CDR2 FQNEAQ (reference sequence). Trimming removed 3 bases at V and 6 bases at J, with 9 bases between. The CDR3 sequence is CASSFSGAEQYF. The CDR3 coding sequence is TGTGCCAGCAGCTTCTCAGGGGCCGAGCAGTACTTC.

The chain uses TRBV28 and TRBJ1-4; D is perhaps TRBD1 (5 bases). Germline CDR1 is MDHEN and CDR2 is SYDVKM. There are 16 residues in the CDR3. The germline V and J ends were trimmed by 5 bases and 1 base, with 14 bases remaining between them. The CDR3: CASSLHRTRTNEKLFF. The DNA of the CDR3 is TGTGCCAGCAGTCTACATCGGACACGAACTAATGAAAAACTGTTTTTT.

This rearrangement joins TRBV24-1 to TRBJ2-3; 8 bases fit TRBD1. V lost 3 bases and J lost 5; bases outside the gene matches: 9. Germline values: CDR1 KGHDR, CDR2 SFDVKD. This CDR3 has 16 amino acids. CDR3 nucleotides: TGTGCCACCAGTGATCAAACAGGGGGAAGGGGAGATACGCAGTATTTT. Protein product: CATSDQTGGRGDTQYF.

The chain uses TRBV7-2 and TRBJ2-2; D possibly corresponds to TRBD1 (6 bases). The CDR3 totals 14 residues. V lost 0 bases to trimming and J lost 8 bases, with 10 bases between them. Germline CDR1 SGHTA, CDR2 FQGNSA. The CDR3 coding sequence is TGTGCCAGCAGCTTAGCCCCAACAGGGGGGGAGCTGTTTTTT. Translated: CASSLAPTGGELFF.

The CDR3: CATSRGDREYGYTF. The CDR3 nucleotides are TGTGCCACCAGCAGAGGGGACAGGGAGTATGGCTACACCTTC. V is TRBV15 and J is TRBJ1-2; 9 nucleotides line up with TRBD1. J gave up 5 bases and V 1 base, and 2 bases lay outside the gene matches. Germline V gives CDR1 LNHNV, CDR2 YYDKDF (reference sequence). This CDR3 contains 14 residues.

CDR3 nucleotides: TGTGCCATCACTCAGGGGAGCTTGTGGGAGCAGTACTTC. Translation gives CAITQGSLWEQYF. This chain uses TRBV10-3 with TRBJ2-7; D may be TRBD1 (6 bases). The CDR3 totals 13 residues. Trimming removed 7 bases at V and 7 bases at J, with 17 bases between. Looked up from germline, CDR1 is ENHRY and CDR2 is SYGVKD.

This chain joins TRBV3-1 (or the pseudogene TRBV3-2) and TRBJ2-2, with 10 bases lining up with TRBD1. The CDR3 length is 15 residues. The germline V gene encodes CDR1 LGHDT and CDR2 YNNKEL (reference sequence). J was trimmed by 4 bases and V by 1 base; bases with no gene match: 0. The CDR3 loop is CASSQGTGGTGELFF. In DNA form, the CDR3 reads TGTGCCAGCAGCCAAGGGACAGGGGGCACCGGGGAGCTGTTTTTT.

This clone was observed once. The chain joins TRBV7-6 to TRBJ1-4, with unresolved D. Germline V gene data show CDR1 as SGHVS and CDR2 as FNYEAQ. V lost 2 bases to trimming and J lost 3 bases, with 10 bases between them. The CDR3 extends over 15 amino acids. The CDR3 region is CASSLRAQPNEKLFF. The CDR3 DNA sequence: TGTGCCAGCAGCTTAAGAGCACAGCCTAATGAAAAACTGTTTTTT.

The chain recombines TRBV19 with TRBJ2-7; D ambiguous. V lost 1 base to trimming and J lost 2 bases, with 6 bases between them. Germline CDR1 is LNHDA and CDR2 is SQIVND (reference sequence). The length of the CDR3 is 13 residues. CDR3 DNA sequence: TGTGCCAGTAGTATAGCCCCAGCCTACGAGCAGTACTTC. This codes for CASSIAPAYEQYF.

This clone was found a few times. The CDR3 here is CASSFPQGRSTDTQYF. DNA for the CDR3: TGTGCCAGCAGCTTTCCACAGGGGCGTAGCACAGATACGCAGTATTTT. V gene TRBV7-9 combines with J gene TRBJ2-3, with TRBD1 identical over 7 bases. Germline trimming cut 3 bases from V and 0 bases from J; bases unmatched to any gene: 6. There are 16 residues in the CDR3. The germline V gene has CDR1 SEHNR and CDR2 FQNEAQ (reference sequence).

V and J are TRBV2 and TRBJ1-2; maybe TRBD1 (5 bases). CDR3 length: 13 amino acids. Trimming removed 2 bases at V and 9 bases at J, with 13 bases between. Germline values: CDR1 SNHLY, CDR2 FYNNEI. CDR3 loop: CASSEQGTVRYTF. The CDR3 DNA follows: TGTGCCAGCAGTGAACAGGGTACCGTTCGCTACACCTTC.

The genes are TRBV4-2 and TRBJ1-1; D unresolved. Trimming left V 0 bases short and J 8 bases short, with 16 bases between. Germline V lookup: CDR1 LGHNA, CDR2 YNFKEQ. CDR3 size: 15 residues. Written as DNA, the CDR3 is TGTGCCAGCAGCCAAGAGGTCGCGCTTCCCCTCGAAGCTTTCTTT. Residues: CASSQEVALPLEAFF.

This sequence joins TRBV9 and TRBJ2-1; 8 bases line up with TRBD2. J gave up 5 bases and V 0 bases, and 4 bases lay outside the gene matches. CDR1 SGDLS and CDR2 YYNGEE come from the germline V gene. The CDR3 runs 15 residues. The CDR3 spells CASSVAGGPNNEQFF. Here the CDR3 DNA reads TGTGCCAGCAGCGTAGCGGGAGGGCCGAACAATGAGCAGTTCTTC.

This clone was found a few times. The chain recombines TRBV28 with TRBJ2-5; 9 bases match TRBD1. V dropped 5 bases and J dropped 4; count of bases not matched to a gene: 11. The germline V gene encodes CDR1 MDHEN and CDR2 SYDVKM. The CDR3 is 16 amino acids. CDR3 bases: TGTGCCAGCAGTCACGGGACAGGGCGCGGTGGAGAGACCCAGTACTTC. This gives the protein CASSHGTGRGGETQYF.

The rearrangement links TRBV3-1 (or the pseudogene TRBV3-2) to TRBJ1-3; D not certain. The V end was cut by 1 base, the J end by 1 base, with 8 bases between. Looked up from germline, CDR1 is LGHDT and CDR2 is YNNKEL (reference sequence). The CDR3 consists of 15 residues. CDR3 coding DNA: TGTGCCAGCAGCCAAGGCCCCAGATCTGGAAACACCATATATTTT. Its protein is CASSQGPRSGNTIYF.

This clone came up a few times. The chain recombines TRBV19 with TRBJ1-5, with 7 bases lining up with TRBD1. Trimming removed 5 bases from V and 6 bases from J; junction bases left unmatched: 10. This CDR3 spans 15 amino acids. Germline CDR1 is LNHDA and CDR2 is SQIVND (reference sequence). The CDR3 DNA follows: TGTGCCAGTAGTGCCGGGACAGCGAATAGTCAGCCCCAGCATTTT. Translating it yields CASSAGTANSQPQHF.

This chain uses TRBV9 with TRBJ1-1; no firm D call. The CDR3 has 15 residues. Germline lookup yields CDR1 SGDLS and CDR2 YYNGEE. Trimming removed 4 bases at V and 6 bases at J, with 19 bases between. The CDR3 DNA sequence: TGTGCCAGCAGCCCGCGAGGCGGGGAAAACTCTGAAGCTTTCTTT. This sequence encodes CASSPRGGENSEAFF.